The 32 T cell receptor beta chains below all came from one sample that was sequenced in a study of T cell responses to AZD1222 COVID-19 vaccine. The protocol was immunoSEQ multiplex PCR, while the TCRdb copy is restricted to in-frame clones and leaves out a portion. Here the sample spans about 73,000 clones, about nine tenths being singletons. The material was peripheral blood, obtained 28 days after the second AZD1222 dose. The receptors come from an adult who received the AZD1222 COVID-19 vaccine.

On this clone: The junction does not match germline at one end; this may be a read error. The chain employs TRBV2 and TRBJ1-5; TRBD1 agrees at 7 bases. The germline gives CDR1 SNHLY, CDR2 FYNNEI. The CDR3 loop spans 15 amino acids. As DNA, the CDR3 is TGTGCCAGCAGTAAAGCCGGGACAGACAATCAGCCCCAGCATTTT. Translating gives CASSKAGTDNQPQHF.

The V and J genes are TRBV29-1 and TRBJ2-5; tentatively, D is TRBD1 (7 bases). CDR1 and CDR2 from the germline V gene are SQVTM and ANQGSEA. V lost 7 bases and J 1 base, leaving 13 bases between the germline ends. The length of the CDR3 is 13 residues. Here the CDR3 reads CSARRDSQETQYF. CDR3 bases: TGCAGCGCCCGGCGGGACAGCCAAGAGACCCAGTACTTC.

The CDR3 nucleotides are TGTGCCAGCAGCGCCCCGGGAGGGCGCAATTCACCCCTCCACTTT. Translating it yields CASSAPGGRNSPLHF. This chain joins TRBV7-9 and TRBJ1-6, with unresolved D. Germline V gene data show CDR1 as SEHNR and CDR2 as FQNEAQ (reference sequence). V was shortened by 5 bases and J by 7 bases, with 15 bases between the two germline ends. The CDR3 covers 15 residues.

This chain uses TRBV11-2 with TRBJ1-3; 7 bases agree with TRBD1. The CDR3 is 14 residues long. Germline V CDR1 and CDR2: SGHAT, FQNNGV. Germline trimming cut 6 bases from V and 3 bases from J; bases unmatched to any gene: 5. CDR3 DNA sequence: TGTGCCAGCAGACACAGGGGAAGTGGAAACACCATATATTTT. Translation: CASRHRGSGNTIYF.

This chain uses TRBV15 with TRBJ2-7; 9 bases are a match to TRBD1. There are 14 residues in the CDR3. The germline gives CDR1 LNHNV, CDR2 YYDKDF (reference sequence). Losses at the gene ends were 5 bases for V and 3 bases for J; bases not matched to a gene: 5. CDR3 region: CATSVRQGGYEQYF. The CDR3 coding sequence is TGTGCCACCAGCGTACGACAGGGGGGCTACGAGCAGTACTTC.

The V gene is TRBV6-5, the J gene TRBJ1-6; D is undetermined. Trimming cost V 0 bases and J 7 bases, with 10 bases left between them. The CDR3 is 15 residues long. Germline loops: CDR1 MNHEY, CDR2 SVGAGI. The CDR3 coding sequence is TGTGCCAGCAGTTACTCGCGAAGGCGGAATTCACCCCTCCACTTT. The encoded protein is CASSYSRRRNSPLHF.

This clone was seen a single time. This sequence joins TRBV2 and TRBJ1-5; D possibly corresponds to TRBD1 (5 bases). This CDR3 is 15 amino acids long. CDR1 is SNHLY, CDR2 FYNNEI, per germline. V lost 2 bases to trimming and J lost 2 bases, with 10 bases between them. CDR3 DNA sequence: TGTGCCAGCAGTGAATCGGCCAGGGGCAATCAGCCCCAGCATTTT. Its protein is CASSESARGNQPQHF.

This clone was counted a single time. The chain is built from TRBV5-5 and TRBJ1-1; D is perhaps TRBD1 (5 bases). The ends were cut back, 2 bases at V and 1 base at J, with 12 bases in the middle. CDR3 length: 15 amino acids. The germline gives CDR1 SGHKS, CDR2 YYEKEE (reference sequence). In nucleotides, the CDR3 is TGTGCCAGCAGCTTCCCGGGCAGGGCGAACACTGAAGCTTTCTTT. It translates to CASSFPGRANTEAFF.

The chain uses TRBV2 and TRBJ2-5; 8 bases are shared with TRBD2. V was clipped by 3 bases and J by 0 bases; unmatched bases: 12. Germline V gene data show CDR1 as SNHLY and CDR2 as FYNNEI. The CDR3 contains 18 residues. The chain's CDR3 is CASSEFQRGPTHQETQYF. CDR3 sequence (DNA): TGTGCCAGCAGTGAGTTTCAGCGGGGGCCAACCCACCAAGAGACCCAGTACTTC.

The rearrangement joins TRBV18 to TRBJ2-2; 8 nucleotides line up with TRBD1. Germline loops: CDR1 KGHSH, CDR2 LQKENI. CDR3 size: 16 residues. Trimming took 2 bases from V and 2 from J; bases not matched to a gene: 4. CDR3 in amino acids: CASSPKGQANTGELFF. The CDR3 nucleotides read TGTGCCAGCTCACCAAAGGGACAGGCCAACACCGGGGAGCTGTTTTTT.

The chain employs TRBV4-1 and TRBJ1-5; 7 bases align to TRBD1. The CDR3 is 14 amino acids. CDR1 and CDR2 (germline): MGHRA, YSYEKL. After removal of 5 bases from V and 0 bases from J, the junction contained 1 base not matched to a gene. The CDR3: CASSGTVSNQPQHF. For the CDR3, the DNA is TGCGCCAGCAGCGGGACAGTTAGCAATCAGCCCCAGCATTTT.

This chain joins TRBV19 and TRBJ1-1; TRBD1 is a possible D gene (6 bases). The CDR3 is made up of 13 amino acids. Between the trimmed V and J ends, which lost 7 bases and 4 bases, there was a span of 13 bases. From germline, CDR1 is LNHDA and CDR2 SQIVND (reference sequence). In nucleotides, the CDR3 is TGTGCCAGTACCCTACCCAGGGGCACTGAAGCTTTCTTT. Translated, it gives CASTLPRGTEAFF.

The chain links TRBV7-8 to TRBJ1-2; no definite D call. This CDR3 comprises 15 residues. With 4 bases removed from V and 3 bases from J, the gap between germline ends came to 15 bases. The V gene's germline CDR1 is SGHVS and CDR2 FQNEAQ. CDR3 nucleotide sequence: TGTGCCAGCAGCTCTTTTTTCGAATCATACTATGGCTACACCTTC. It specifies CASSSFFESYYGYTF.

The genes are TRBV7-5 and TRBJ2-7; the table names TRBD2, a call not compared with the DNA. TRBV7-5 has pseudogene status. The CDR3 length is 13 residues. The CDR3 is CVRPRKDGGGQYF. The CDR3 region has the DNA TGTGTCAGACCTAGAAAGGACGGGGGAGGGCAGTACTTC.

V gene TRBV5-1 combines with J gene TRBJ1-1; tentative D call: TRBD1 (5 bases). V lost 3 bases, J lost 0 bases, and 12 bases lay in between. Germline V gene data show CDR1 as SGHRS and CDR2 as YFSETQ. There are 15 residues in the CDR3. This CDR3 reads CASSWGRTVNTEAFF. The CDR3, as DNA: TGCGCCAGCAGCTGGGGACGAACGGTGAACACTGAAGCTTTCTTT.

The chain carries TRBV4-2 and TRBJ2-5; possibly TRBD1 for D (7 bases). The V end lost 0 bases, the J end lost 5 bases, and 16 bases lay between the germline ends. Germline V CDR1 and CDR2: LGHNA, YNFKEQ. This CDR3 has 16 residues. The CDR3 sequence is CASSQDRQGGLETQYF. CDR3 sequence (DNA): TGTGCCAGCAGCCAAGATAGGCAGGGGGGATTGGAGACCCAGTACTTC.

This chain joins TRBV4-3 and TRBJ2-6, with D maybe TRBD1 (6 bases). CDR1 is LGHNA and CDR2 is YSLEER in the germline V gene. Trimming took off 4 bases at V and 0 bases at J, with 16 bases between the two ends. The length of the CDR3 is 18 residues. Here the CDR3 reads CASSPQPGHSSGANVLTF. In nucleotides, the CDR3 is TGCGCCAGCAGCCCTCAACCGGGACATAGCTCTGGGGCCAACGTCCTGACTTTC.

This clone was observed a few times. The chain has TRBV19 and TRBJ2-7; 7 bases are shared with TRBD1. The V gene's germline CDR1 is LNHDA and CDR2 SQIVND (reference sequence). Trimming took 5 bases from V and 5 from J; bases not matched to a gene: 12. The CDR3 runs to 15 residues. The CDR3 sequence is CASSYRDSPGNEQYF. The CDR3 DNA reads TGTGCCAGTAGTTATCGGGACAGCCCCGGCAACGAGCAGTACTTC.

This clone was observed a single time. The chain has TRBV5-1 and TRBJ1-1; 10 bases match TRBD1. The CDR3 consists of 16 residues. J gave up 4 bases and V 4 bases, and 10 bases lay outside the gene matches. The germline V gene has CDR1 SGHRS and CDR2 YFSETQ. CDR3 DNA: TGCGCCAGCAGCCCAAGGGACAGGGGAGTAGTCACTGAAGCTTTCTTT. As protein: CASSPRDRGVVTEAFF.

The chain carries TRBV24-1 and TRBJ1-4; the match to TRBD1 covers 9 bases. The CDR3 runs to 14 residues. V trimming: 5 bases; J trimming: 10 bases; junction bases outside the gene matches: 7. Germline CDR1 is KGHDR and CDR2 is SFDVKD. The DNA for the CDR3 is TGTGCCACCAGTGGAAGGACAGGGGATGGAAAACTGTTTTTT. Its translation: CATSGRTGDGKLFF.

V and J are TRBV18 and TRBJ1-5; D gene ambiguous. This CDR3 contains 13 residues. With 2 bases removed from V and 7 bases from J, the gap between germline ends came to 9 bases. Per the germline V gene, CDR1 is KGHSH and CDR2 is LQKENI. CDR3 coding DNA: TGTGCCAGCTCACCAGGGTCGTGGCAGCCCCAGCATTTT. Its protein is CASSPGSWQPQHF.

The rearrangement joins TRBV5-1 to TRBJ1-6; D remains unclear. CDR3 size: 15 residues. The germline V and J ends were trimmed by 3 bases and 10 bases, with 17 bases remaining between them. The germline V gene encodes CDR1 SGHRS and CDR2 YFSETQ. The CDR3 coding sequence is TGCGCCAGCAGCTCGGAGGGAACAAAGGAGTCACCCCTCCACTTT. It translates to CASSSEGTKESPLHF.

The rearrangement links TRBV12-1 to TRBJ2-7; the D call in the table, TRBD1, was not verified against the DNA. TRBV12-1 is tagged as a pseudogene. The CDR3 contains 15 residues. The CDR3 nucleotides are TGTGCCAGCAGCTTTCCGGGACAGGGGGGCTACGAGCAGTACTTC. As protein: CASSFPGQGGYEQYF.

The chain employs TRBV7-8 and TRBJ1-1, with 7 bases matching TRBD1. CDR3 size: 16 residues. The V gene end was trimmed by 5 bases and the J gene end by 2 bases; junction bases not matched to a gene: 11. Germline CDR1 is SGHVS and CDR2 is FQNEAQ. CDR3 nucleotide sequence: TGTGCCAGCAGCCCCCAAGCCGGGACAGTTAACACTGAAGCTTTCTTT. Protein: CASSPQAGTVNTEAFF.

CDR3 DNA sequence: TGTGCCAGCAGCCGGGTGGTCAGAAAGAATTACAATGAGCAGTTCTTC. It yields the protein CASSRVVRKNYNEQFF. The rearrangement uses TRBV11-3 and TRBJ2-1; no definite D call. CDR1 SGHNT and CDR2 YENEEA come from the germline V gene. The CDR3 sequence is 16 residues long. V lost 5 bases, J lost 4 bases, and 18 bases lay in between.

The chain combines TRBV28 with TRBJ2-2; a possible D gene is TRBD1 (6 bases). CDR3 length: 15 amino acids. V gave up 3 bases and J gave up 6 bases, with 14 bases separating them. From germline, CDR1 is MDHEN and CDR2 SYDVKM. CDR3 loop: CASSLGAWRPGELFF. The CDR3 region has the DNA TGTGCCAGCAGTTTGGGGGCGTGGAGGCCCGGGGAGCTGTTTTTT.

The rearrangement links TRBV25-1 to TRBJ2-1; tentatively, D is TRBD1 (6 bases). The CDR3 consists of 16 residues. Per the germline V gene, CDR1 is MGHDK and CDR2 is SYGVNS. V lost 2 bases, J lost 0 bases, and 11 bases lay in between. As DNA, the CDR3 is TGTGCCAGCAGTGAAAGCTGGGGGCACTCCTACAATGAGCAGTTCTTC. It specifies CASSESWGHSYNEQFF.

This sequence joins TRBV28 and TRBJ2-1; 7 positions agree with TRBD1. This CDR3 has 14 amino acids. CDR1 is MDHEN and CDR2 is SYDVKM in the germline V gene. V gave up 6 bases and J gave up 7 bases; unmatched junction bases: 9. The CDR3 DNA reads TGTGCCAGCAGGGGGACAGCCGCTATAAATGAGCAGTTCTTC. It is translated as CASRGTAAINEQFF. The full variable domain, rest sourced from reference TRBV28 and TRBJ2-1, is DVKVTQSSRYLVKRTGEKVFLECVQDMDHENMFWYRQDPGLGLRLIYFSYDVKMKEKGDIPEGYSVSREKKERFSLILESASTNQTSMYLCASRGTAAINEQFFGPGTRLTVL.

The V gene is TRBV19, the J gene TRBJ1-6; perhaps TRBD1 as D (5 bases). V gave up 3 bases and J gave up 6 bases, with 12 bases separating them. The CDR3 is made up of 15 amino acids. CDR1 is LNHDA and CDR2 is SQIVND in the germline V gene (reference sequence). CDR3 nucleotide sequence: TGTGCCAGTAGTATGGGCGGGGGAATTAATTCACCCCTCCACTTT. Protein: CASSMGGGINSPLHF.

This rearrangement joins TRBV30 to TRBJ1-6; D remains ambiguous. Germline loops: CDR1 GTSNPN, CDR2 SVGIG (reference sequence). Trimming shortened V by 3 bases and J by 6 bases, and 15 bases separated the two germline ends. The CDR3 runs 15 residues. The CDR3 sequence is CAWSGRGRGNSPLHF. Here the CDR3 DNA reads TGTGCCTGGAGCGGCCGGGGTCGAGGTAATTCACCCCTCCACTTT.

The chain couples TRBV28 to TRBJ1-5; 9 bases align to TRBD1. The CDR3 extends over 17 amino acids. CDR1 is MDHEN, CDR2 SYDVKM, per germline. With 2 bases clipped from V and 0 bases from J, the junction kept 5 bases outside the gene matches. CDR3 sequence (DNA): TGTGCCAGCAGTTTAACAGGGGGCCCAGCTAGCAATCAGCCCCAGCATTTT. This sequence encodes CASSLTGGPASNQPQHF. Full variable domain (missing parts from reference TRBV28 and TRBJ1-5): DVKVTQSSRYLVKRTGEKVFLECVQDMDHENMFWYRQDPGLGLRLIYFSYDVKMKEKGDIPEGYSVSREKKERFSLILESASTNQTSMYLCASSLTGGPASNQPQHFGDGTRLSIL.

This chain connects TRBV6-1 to TRBJ1-3; 9 bases fit TRBD1. Germline V gene sequence: CDR1 MNHNS, CDR2 SASEGT. The CDR3 spans 16 residues. V gave up 3 bases and J gave up 4 bases; unmatched junction bases: 7. CDR3 residues: CASSDVGTGWGNTIYF. As DNA, the CDR3 is TGTGCCAGCAGTGATGTCGGGACAGGGTGGGGAAACACCATATATTTT.